A single sample is the source of the 2 T cell receptor beta chains below, sequenced in a study of T-cell memory formation after mild COVID-19. TCRdb re-derived calls from the 5' RACE reads in MiXCR, one entry per CDR3 protein. The data show 350,000 to 400,000 distinct CDR3 sequences, around a fifth seen once. The material sequenced was PBMCs or a T cell subset sorted from them (not recorded which). The receptors here all came from an adult woman who had mild COVID-19 (a few samples of this study predate the infection). Cell type and time point are not known.

V and J are TRBV20-1 and TRBJ1-1; D might be TRBD1 (6 bases). The germline gives CDR1 DFQATT, CDR2 SNEGSKA (reference sequence). With 5 bases removed from V and 4 bases from J, the gap between germline ends came to 20 bases. The CDR3 sequence is 15 residues long. CDR3 nucleotide sequence: TGCAGTGCTGTGGCCGGGGACACCTTTCCCACTGAAGCTTTCTTT. It translates to CSAVAGDTFPTEAFF.

V gene TRBV12-3 or TRBV12-4 combines with J gene TRBJ1-1, with TRBD1 matching 10 bases. V lost 6 bases and J lost 0; bases outside the gene matches: 7. CDR3 size: 16 residues. The CDR3, as DNA: TGTGCCAGCAGCAGATCCGGGACAGGGGTGAACACTGAAGCTTTCTTT. As protein: CASSRSGTGVNTEAFF.